The T cell receptor beta chain under discussion was sequenced for a study of blood T cell repertoires in COVID-19. The germline V gene encodes CDR1 SGDLS and CDR2 YYNGEE. With 0 bases removed from V and 8 bases from J, the gap between germline ends came to 19 bases. CDR3 size: 16 residues. In the authors' methods: Nucleated cell number was recorded as an estimate derived from reference gene primer amplification. Data came from immunoSEQ multiplex PCR; TCRdb stores just in-frame clones and leaves some out. V, J and clone size were drawn from that table, and D and trimming were deduced from the DNA. There are fewer than 300,000 clones in the sample; roughly 80% occur only once, and more than 1.4% lies in the top ten.

This rearrangement joins TRBV9 to TRBJ2-3, with D uncertain. The receptor was isolated from a human donor with COVID-19, enrolled during active disease. The donor label of this sample is uncertain. The sequenced material came from peripheral blood. The chain's CDR3 is CASSVASGPGVGTQYF. DNA of the CDR3: TGTGCCAGCAGCGTAGCTAGTGGCCCGGGTGTAGGTACGCAGTATTTT.